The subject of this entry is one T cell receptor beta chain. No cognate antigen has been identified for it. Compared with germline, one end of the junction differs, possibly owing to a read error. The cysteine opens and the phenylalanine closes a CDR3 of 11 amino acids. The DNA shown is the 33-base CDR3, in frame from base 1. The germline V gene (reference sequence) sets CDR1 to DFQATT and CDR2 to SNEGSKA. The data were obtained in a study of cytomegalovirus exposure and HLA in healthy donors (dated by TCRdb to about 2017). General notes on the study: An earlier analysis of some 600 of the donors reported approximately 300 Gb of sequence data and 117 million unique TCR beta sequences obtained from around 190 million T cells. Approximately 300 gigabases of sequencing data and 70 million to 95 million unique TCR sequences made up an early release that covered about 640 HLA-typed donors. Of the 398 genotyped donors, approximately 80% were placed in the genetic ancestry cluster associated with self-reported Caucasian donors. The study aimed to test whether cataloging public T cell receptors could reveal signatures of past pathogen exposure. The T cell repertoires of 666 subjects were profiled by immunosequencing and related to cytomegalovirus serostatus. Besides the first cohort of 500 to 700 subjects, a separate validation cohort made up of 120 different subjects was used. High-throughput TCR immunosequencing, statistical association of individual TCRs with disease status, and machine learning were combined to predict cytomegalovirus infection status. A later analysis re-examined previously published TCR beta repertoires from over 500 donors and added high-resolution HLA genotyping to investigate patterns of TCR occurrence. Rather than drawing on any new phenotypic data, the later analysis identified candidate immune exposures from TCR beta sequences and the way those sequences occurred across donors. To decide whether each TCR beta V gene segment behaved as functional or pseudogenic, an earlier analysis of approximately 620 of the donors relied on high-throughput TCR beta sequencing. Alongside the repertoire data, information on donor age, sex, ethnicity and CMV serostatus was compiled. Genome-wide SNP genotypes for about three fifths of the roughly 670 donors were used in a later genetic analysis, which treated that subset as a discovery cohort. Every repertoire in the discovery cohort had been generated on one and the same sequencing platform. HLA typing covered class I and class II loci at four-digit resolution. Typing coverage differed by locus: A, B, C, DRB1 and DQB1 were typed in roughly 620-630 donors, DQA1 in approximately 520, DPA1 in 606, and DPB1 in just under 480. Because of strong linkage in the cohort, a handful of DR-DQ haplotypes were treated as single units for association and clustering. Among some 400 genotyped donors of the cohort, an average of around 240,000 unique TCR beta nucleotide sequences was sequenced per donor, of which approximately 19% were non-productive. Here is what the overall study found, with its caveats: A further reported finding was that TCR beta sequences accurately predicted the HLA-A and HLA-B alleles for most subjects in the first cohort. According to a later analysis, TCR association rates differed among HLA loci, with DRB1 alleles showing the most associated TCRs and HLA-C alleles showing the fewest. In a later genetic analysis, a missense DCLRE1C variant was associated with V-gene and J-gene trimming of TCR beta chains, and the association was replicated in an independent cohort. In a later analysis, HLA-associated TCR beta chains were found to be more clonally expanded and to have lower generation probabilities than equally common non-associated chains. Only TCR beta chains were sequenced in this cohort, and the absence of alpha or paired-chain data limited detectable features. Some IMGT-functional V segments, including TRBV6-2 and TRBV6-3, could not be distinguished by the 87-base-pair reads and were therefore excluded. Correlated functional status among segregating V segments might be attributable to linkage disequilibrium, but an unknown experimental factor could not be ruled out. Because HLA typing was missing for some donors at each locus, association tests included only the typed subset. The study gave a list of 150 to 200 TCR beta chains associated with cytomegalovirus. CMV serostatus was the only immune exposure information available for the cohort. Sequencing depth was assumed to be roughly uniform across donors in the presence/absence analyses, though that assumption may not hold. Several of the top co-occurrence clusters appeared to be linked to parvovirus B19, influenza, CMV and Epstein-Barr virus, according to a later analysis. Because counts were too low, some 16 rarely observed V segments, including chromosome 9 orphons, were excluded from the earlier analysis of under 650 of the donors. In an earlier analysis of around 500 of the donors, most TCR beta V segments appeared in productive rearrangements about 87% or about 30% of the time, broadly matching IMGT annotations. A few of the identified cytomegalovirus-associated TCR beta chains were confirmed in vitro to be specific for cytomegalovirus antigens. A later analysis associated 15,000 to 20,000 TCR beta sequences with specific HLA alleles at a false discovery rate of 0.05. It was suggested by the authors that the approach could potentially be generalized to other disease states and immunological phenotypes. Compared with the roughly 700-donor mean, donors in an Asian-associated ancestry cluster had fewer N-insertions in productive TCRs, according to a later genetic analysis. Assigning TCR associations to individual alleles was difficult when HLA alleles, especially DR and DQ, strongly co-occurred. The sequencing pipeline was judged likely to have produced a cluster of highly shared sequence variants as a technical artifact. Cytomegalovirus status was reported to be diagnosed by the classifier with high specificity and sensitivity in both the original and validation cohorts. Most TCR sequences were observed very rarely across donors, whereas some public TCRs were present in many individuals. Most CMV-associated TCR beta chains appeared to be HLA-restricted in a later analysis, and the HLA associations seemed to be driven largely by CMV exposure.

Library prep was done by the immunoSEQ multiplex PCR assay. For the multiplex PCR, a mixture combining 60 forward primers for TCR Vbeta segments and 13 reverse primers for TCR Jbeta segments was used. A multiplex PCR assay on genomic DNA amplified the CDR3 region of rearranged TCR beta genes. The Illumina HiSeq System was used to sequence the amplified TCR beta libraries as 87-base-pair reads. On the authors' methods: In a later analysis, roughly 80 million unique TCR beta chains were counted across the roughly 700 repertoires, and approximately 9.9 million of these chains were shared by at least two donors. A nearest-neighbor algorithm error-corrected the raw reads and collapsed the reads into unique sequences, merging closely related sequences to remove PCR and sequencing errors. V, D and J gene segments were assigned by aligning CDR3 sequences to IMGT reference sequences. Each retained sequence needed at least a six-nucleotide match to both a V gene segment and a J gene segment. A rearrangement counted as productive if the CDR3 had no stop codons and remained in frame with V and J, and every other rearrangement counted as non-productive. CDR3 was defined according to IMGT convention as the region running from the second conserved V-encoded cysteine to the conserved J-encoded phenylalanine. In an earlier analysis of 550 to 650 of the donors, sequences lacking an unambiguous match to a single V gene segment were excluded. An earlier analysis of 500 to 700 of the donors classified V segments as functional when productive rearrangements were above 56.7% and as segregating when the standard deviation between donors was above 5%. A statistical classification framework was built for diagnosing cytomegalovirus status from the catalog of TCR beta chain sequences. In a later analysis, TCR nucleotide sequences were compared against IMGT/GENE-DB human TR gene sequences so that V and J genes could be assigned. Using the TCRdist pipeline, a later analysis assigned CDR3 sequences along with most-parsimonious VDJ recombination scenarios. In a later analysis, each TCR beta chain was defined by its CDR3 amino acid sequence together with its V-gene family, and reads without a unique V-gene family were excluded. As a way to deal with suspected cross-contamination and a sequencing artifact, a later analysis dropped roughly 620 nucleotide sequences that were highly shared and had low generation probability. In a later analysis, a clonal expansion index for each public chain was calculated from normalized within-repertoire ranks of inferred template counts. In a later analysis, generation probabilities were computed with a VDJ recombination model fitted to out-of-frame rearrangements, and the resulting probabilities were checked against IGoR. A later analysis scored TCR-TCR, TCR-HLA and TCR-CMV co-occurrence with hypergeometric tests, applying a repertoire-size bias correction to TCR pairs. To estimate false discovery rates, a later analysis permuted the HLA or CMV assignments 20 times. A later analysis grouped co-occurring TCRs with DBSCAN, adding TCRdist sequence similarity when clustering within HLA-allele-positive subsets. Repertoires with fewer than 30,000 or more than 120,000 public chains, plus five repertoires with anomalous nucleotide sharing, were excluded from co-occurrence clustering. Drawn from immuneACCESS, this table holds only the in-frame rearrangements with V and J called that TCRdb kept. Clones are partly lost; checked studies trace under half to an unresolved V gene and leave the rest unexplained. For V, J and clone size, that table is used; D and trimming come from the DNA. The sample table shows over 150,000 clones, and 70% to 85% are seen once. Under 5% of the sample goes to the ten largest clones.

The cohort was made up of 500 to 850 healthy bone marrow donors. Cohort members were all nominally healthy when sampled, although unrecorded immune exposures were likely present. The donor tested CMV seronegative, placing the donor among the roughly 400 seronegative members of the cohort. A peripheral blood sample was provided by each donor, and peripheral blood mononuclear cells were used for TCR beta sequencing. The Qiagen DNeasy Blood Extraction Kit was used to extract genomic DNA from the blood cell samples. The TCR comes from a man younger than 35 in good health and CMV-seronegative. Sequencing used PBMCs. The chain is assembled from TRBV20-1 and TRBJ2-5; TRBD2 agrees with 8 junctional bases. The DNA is TGTGGACTAGCCTGGCACGGGACCCAGTACTTC. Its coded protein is CGLAWHGTQYF.